Described below is a single T cell receptor beta chain sequence and its context. Its antigen is unidentified. The CDR3 is 13 amino acids. From germline, CDR1 is SQVTM and CDR2 ANQGSEA. The V end lost 7 bases, the J end lost 0 bases, and 11 bases lay between the germline ends. TCRdb fed the 5' RACE reads into MiXCR, producing one record per CDR3 protein. Here the sample spans 450,000 to 600,000 distinct CDR3 sequences, 13% being singletons. This record comes from a study of T cells after yellow fever vaccination. Study background: Each low-cell-number fraction was prepared by means of SMART-Seq v4 Ultra Low Input.

Study conclusions and caveats: The booster saw the reappearance of most primary-vaccination clones (around 95% CD4, 88% CD8).

V usage is TRBV29-1 and J usage is TRBJ2-3, with no clear D. This sample comprised PBMCs, obtained on the day of the yellow fever booster vaccination. The receptor's source is a man aged 25-45 years who received the YFV17D yellow fever vaccine. CDR3: CSADRASTDTQYF. In nucleotides, the CDR3 is TGCAGCGCGGACCGAGCTAGCACAGATACGCAGTATTTT.